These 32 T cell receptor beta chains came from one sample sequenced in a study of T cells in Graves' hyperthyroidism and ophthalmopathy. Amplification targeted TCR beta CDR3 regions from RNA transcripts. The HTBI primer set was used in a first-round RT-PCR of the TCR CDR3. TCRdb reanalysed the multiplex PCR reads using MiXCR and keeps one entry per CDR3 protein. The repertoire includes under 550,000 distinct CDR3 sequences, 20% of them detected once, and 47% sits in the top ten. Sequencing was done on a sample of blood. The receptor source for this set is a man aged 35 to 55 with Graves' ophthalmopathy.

For the CDR3, the DNA is TGCGCCAGCAGCTTGGATTATAACTATGGCTACACCTTC. Translating it yields CASSLDYNYGYTF. The genes are TRBV5-1 and TRBJ1-2; no clear D. CDR3 length: 13 amino acids. V lost 0 bases to trimming and J lost 1 base, with 4 bases between them. Looked up from germline, CDR1 is SGHRS and CDR2 is YFSETQ.

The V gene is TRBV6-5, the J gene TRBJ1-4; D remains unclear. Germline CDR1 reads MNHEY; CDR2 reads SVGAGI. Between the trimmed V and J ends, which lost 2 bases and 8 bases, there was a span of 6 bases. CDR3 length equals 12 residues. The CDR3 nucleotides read TGTGCCAGCAGTTACGAAGGCGAAAAACTGTTTTTT. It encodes CASSYEGEKLFF.

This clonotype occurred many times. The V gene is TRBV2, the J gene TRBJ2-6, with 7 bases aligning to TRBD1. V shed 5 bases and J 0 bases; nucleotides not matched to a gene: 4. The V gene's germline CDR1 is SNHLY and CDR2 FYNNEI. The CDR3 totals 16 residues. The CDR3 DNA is TGTGCCAGCAGTATGGACAGGATCTCTGGGGCCAACGTCCTGACTTTC. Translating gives CASSMDRISGANVLTF. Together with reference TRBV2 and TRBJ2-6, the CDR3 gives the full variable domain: EPEVTQTPSHQVTQMGQEVILRCVPISNHLYFYWYRQILGQKVEFLVSFYNNEISEKSEIFDDQFSVERPDGSNFTLKIRSTKLEDSAMYFCASSMDRISGANVLTFGAGSRLTVL.

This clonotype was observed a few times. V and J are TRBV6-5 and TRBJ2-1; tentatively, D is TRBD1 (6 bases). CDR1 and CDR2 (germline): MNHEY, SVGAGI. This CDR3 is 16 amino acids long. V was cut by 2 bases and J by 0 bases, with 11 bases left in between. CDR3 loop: CASSYPGQVSYNEQFF. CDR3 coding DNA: TGTGCCAGCAGTTACCCGGGACAAGTCTCCTACAATGAGCAGTTCTTC.

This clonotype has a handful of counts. CDR3: CASSQGLDSNYEQYF. The DNA for the CDR3 is TGTGCCAGCAGCCAAGGTTTGGACAGTAACTACGAGCAGTACTTC. The chain combines TRBV4-2 with TRBJ2-7, with D possibly TRBD1 on 6 matching bases. With 1 base removed from V and 3 bases from J, the gap between germline ends came to 13 bases. The CDR3 is 15 residues long. The germline V gene has CDR1 LGHNA and CDR2 YNFKEQ.

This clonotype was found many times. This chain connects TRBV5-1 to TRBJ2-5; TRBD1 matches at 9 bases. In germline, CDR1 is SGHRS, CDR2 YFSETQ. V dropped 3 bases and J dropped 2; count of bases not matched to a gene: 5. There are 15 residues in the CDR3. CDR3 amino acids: CASSSQGAAQETQYF. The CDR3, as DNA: TGCGCCAGCAGCTCACAGGGGGCGGCACAAGAGACCCAGTACTTC.

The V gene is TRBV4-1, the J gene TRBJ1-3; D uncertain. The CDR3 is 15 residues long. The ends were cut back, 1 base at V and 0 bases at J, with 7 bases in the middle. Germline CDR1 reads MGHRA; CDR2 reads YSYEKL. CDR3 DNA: TGCGCCAGCAGCCAAGTACGGTACTCTGGAAACACCATATATTTT. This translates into CASSQVRYSGNTIYF.

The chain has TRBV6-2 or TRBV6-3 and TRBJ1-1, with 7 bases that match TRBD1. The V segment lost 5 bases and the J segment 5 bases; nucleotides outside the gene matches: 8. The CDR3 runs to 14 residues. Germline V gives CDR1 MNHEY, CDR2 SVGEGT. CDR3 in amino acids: CASSRQGGWTEAFF. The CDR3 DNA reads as TGTGCCAGCAGTCGACAGGGAGGTTGGACTGAAGCTTTCTTT.

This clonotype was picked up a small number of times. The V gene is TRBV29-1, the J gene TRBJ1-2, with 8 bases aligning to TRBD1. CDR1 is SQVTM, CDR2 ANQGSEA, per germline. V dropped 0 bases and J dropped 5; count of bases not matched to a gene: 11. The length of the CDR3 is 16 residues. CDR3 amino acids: CSVEDPPPTGEYGYTF. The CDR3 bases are TGCAGCGTTGAAGATCCGCCACCGACAGGGGAGTATGGCTACACCTTC.

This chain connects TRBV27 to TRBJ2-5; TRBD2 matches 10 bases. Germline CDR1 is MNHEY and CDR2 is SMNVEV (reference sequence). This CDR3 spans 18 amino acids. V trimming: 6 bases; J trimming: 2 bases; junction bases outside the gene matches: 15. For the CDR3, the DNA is TGTGCCAGCAGCCCCGGGGGGGTAGCGGGGGGACCTCAAGAGACCCAGTACTTC. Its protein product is CASSPGGVAGGPQETQYF.

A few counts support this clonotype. The CDR3 region has the DNA TGCAGTGCTAGAGTTGCCAGTTCTTCTAGCAATCAGCCCCAGCATTTT. It specifies CSARVASSSSNQPQHF. This chain links TRBV20-1 with TRBJ1-5; no clear D. Deletions cut 1 base from V and 0 bases from J, with 13 bases between. CDR1 and CDR2 (germline): DFQATT, SNEGSKA (reference sequence). This CDR3 has 16 residues.

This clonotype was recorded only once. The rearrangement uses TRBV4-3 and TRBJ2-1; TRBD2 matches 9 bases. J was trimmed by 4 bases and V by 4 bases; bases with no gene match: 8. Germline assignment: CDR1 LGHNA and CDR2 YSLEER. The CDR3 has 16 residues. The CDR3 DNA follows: TGCGCCAGCAGCCTCCTTAGCGGGAGCCAGTACAATGAGCAGTTCTTC. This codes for CASSLLSGSQYNEQFF.

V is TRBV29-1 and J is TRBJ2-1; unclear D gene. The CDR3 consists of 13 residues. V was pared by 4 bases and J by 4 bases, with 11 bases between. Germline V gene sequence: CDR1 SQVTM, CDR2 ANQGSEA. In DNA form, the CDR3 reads TGCAGCGTTGTCGGTCGGCTATACAATGAGCAGTTCTTC. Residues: CSVVGRLYNEQFF.

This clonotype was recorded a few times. In DNA form, the CDR3 reads TGCAGTGCTGAGACAGGAGGACAGCCCCAGCATTTT. Translating gives CSAETGGQPQHF. The chain combines TRBV20-1 with TRBJ1-5; D might be TRBD1 (6 bases). This CDR3 region has 12 residues. Per germline, CDR1 DFQATT and CDR2 SNEGSKA (reference sequence). Trimming removed 5 bases from V and 7 bases from J, with 12 bases in between.

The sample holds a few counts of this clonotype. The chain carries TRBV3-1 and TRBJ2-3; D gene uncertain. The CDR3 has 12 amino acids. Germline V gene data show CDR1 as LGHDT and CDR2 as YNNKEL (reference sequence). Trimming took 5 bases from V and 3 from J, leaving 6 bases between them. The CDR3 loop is CASSKWTDTQYF. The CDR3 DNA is TGTGCCAGCAGCAAATGGACAGATACGCAGTATTTT.

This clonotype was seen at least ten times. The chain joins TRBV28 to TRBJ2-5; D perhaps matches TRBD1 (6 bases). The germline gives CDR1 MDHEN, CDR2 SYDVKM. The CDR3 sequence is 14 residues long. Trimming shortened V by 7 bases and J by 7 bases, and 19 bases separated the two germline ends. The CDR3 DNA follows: TGTGCCAGCAATTCCGACACTCTCAGGGGGACCCAGTACTTC. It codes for CASNSDTLRGTQYF.

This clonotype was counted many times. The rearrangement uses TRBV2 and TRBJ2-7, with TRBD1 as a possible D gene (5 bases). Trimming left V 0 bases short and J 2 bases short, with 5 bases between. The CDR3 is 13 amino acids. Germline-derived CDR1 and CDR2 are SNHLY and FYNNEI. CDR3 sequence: CASSEAGAYEQYF. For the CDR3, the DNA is TGTGCCAGCAGTGAAGCAGGGGCCTACGAGCAGTACTTC.

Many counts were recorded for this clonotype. DNA of the CDR3: TGTGCCAGCAGCCAGACAGGGCCGTGGAACATTCAGTACTTC. Protein product: CASSQTGPWNIQYF. The genes are TRBV6-1 and TRBJ2-4, with 7 bases lining up with TRBD1. The V gene end was trimmed by 6 bases and the J gene end by 7 bases; junction bases not matched to a gene: 9. Germline V CDR1 and CDR2: MNHNS, SASEGT. This CDR3 contains 14 residues.

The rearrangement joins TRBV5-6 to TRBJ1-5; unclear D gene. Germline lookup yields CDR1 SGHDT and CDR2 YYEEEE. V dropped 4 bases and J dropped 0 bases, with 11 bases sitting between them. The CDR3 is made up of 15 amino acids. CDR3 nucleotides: TGTGCCAGCAGCGAATACAGAGGTAGCAATCAGCCCCAGCATTTT. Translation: CASSEYRGSNQPQHF.

CDR3 DNA sequence: TGTGCCAGCAGTTTAGGAGGACAGGGGAAGGGGCCCCAGCATTTT. This encodes CASSLGGQGKGPQHF. This chain joins TRBV28 and TRBJ1-5; TRBD1 aligns across 9 bases. The germline V gene has CDR1 MDHEN and CDR2 SYDVKM. J lost 9 bases, V lost 2 bases, and 8 bases had no gene match. The CDR3 contains 15 residues.

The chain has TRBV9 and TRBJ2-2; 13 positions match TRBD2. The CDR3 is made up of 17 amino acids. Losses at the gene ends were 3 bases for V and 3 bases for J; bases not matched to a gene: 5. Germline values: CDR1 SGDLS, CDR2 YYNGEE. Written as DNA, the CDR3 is TGTGCCAGCAGCGACGGGACTAGCGGGATTTACACCGGGGAGCTGTTTTTT. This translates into CASSDGTSGIYTGELFF.

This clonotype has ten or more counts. CDR3 coding DNA: TGTGCCTGGAGTGTACGGGGGGAGCAGTACTTC. It is translated as CAWSVRGEQYF. V usage is TRBV30 and J usage is TRBJ2-7; maybe TRBD2 (6 bases). Germline-derived CDR1 and CDR2 are GTSNPN and SVGIG (reference sequence). Trimming took off 0 bases at V and 7 bases at J, with 7 bases between the two ends. This CDR3 has 11 residues.

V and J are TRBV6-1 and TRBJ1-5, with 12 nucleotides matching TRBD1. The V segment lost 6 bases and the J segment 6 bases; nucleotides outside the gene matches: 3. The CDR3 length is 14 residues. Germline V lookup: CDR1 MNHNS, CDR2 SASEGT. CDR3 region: CASRGQGAGQPQHF. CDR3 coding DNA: TGTGCCAGCAGGGGACAGGGGGCCGGTCAGCCCCAGCATTTT.

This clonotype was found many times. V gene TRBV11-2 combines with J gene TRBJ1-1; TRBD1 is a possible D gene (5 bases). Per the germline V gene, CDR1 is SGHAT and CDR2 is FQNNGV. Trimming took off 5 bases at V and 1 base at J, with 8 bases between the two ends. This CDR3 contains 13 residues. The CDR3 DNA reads TGTGCCAGCAGCCGCGGACAGAACACTGAAGCTTTCTTT. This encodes CASSRGQNTEAFF. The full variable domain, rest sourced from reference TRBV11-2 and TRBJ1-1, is EAGVAQSPRYKIIEKRQSVAFWCNPISGHATLYWYQQILGQGPKLLIQFQNNGVVDDSQLPKDRFSAERLKGVDSTLKIQPAKLEDSAVYLCASSRGQNTEAFFGQGTRLTVV.

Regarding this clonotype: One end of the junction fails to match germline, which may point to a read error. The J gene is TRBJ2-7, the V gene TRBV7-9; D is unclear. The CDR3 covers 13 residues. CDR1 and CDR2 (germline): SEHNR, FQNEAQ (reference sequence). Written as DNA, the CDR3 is TGTGCCAGCAGCTTAGGGACGGATATCGAGCGGTACTTC. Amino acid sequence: CASSLGTDIERYF.

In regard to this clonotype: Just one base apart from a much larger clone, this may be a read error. CDR3 in amino acids: CASSTLAISYGQYF. CDR3 DNA: TGTGCCAGCAGTACACTAGCGATCTCCTACGGGCAGTACTTC. This chain uses TRBV27 with TRBJ2-7, with 7 bases that match TRBD2. The CDR3 runs to 14 residues. Germline V gene lookup returns CDR1 MNHEY and CDR2 SMNVEV (reference sequence).

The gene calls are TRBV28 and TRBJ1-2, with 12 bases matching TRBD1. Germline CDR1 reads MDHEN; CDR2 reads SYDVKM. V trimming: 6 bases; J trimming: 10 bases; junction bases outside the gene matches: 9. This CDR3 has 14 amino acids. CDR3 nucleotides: TGTGCCAGCAGCCTCGGGACAGGGGGCCAGGTCTACACCTTC. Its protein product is CASSLGTGGQVYTF.

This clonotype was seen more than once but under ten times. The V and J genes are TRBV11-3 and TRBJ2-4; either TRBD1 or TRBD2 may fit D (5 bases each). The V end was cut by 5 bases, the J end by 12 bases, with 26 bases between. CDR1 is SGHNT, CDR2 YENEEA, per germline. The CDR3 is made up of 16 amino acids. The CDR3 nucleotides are TGTGCCAGCAGCCCCCAGGGACGGAGGTCCGAAAAGGGTCAGTACTTC. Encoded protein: CASSPQGRRSEKGQYF.

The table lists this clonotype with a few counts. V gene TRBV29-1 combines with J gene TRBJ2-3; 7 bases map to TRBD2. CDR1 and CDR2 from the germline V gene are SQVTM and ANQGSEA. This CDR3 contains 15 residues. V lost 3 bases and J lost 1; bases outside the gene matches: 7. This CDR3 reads CSVEIAGVGTDTQYF. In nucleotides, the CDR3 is TGCAGCGTTGAGATAGCGGGCGTAGGCACAGATACGCAGTATTTT.

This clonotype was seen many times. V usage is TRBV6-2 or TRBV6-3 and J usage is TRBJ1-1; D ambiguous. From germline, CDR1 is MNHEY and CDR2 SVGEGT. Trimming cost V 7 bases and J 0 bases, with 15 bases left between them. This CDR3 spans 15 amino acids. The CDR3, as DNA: TGTGCCAGCACCTCCCGTGAGGTAATGAACACTGAAGCTTTCTTT. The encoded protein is CASTSREVMNTEAFF.

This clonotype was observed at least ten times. CDR3 amino acids: CASSDVVPDTQYF. DNA of the CDR3: TGTGCCAGCAGTGATGTCGTTCCAGATACGCAGTATTTT. The chain combines TRBV2 with TRBJ2-3; D gene unclear. V lost 3 bases and J 4 bases, leaving 8 bases between the germline ends. Looked up from germline, CDR1 is SNHLY and CDR2 is FYNNEI. This CDR3 spans 13 amino acids.

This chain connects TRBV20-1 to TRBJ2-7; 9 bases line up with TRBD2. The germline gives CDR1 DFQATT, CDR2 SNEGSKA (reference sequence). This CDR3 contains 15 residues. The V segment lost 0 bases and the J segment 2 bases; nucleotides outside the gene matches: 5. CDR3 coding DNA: TGCAGTGCTAGAGACTGGACTAGCGTGACCTACGAGCAGTACTTC. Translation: CSARDWTSVTYEQYF.